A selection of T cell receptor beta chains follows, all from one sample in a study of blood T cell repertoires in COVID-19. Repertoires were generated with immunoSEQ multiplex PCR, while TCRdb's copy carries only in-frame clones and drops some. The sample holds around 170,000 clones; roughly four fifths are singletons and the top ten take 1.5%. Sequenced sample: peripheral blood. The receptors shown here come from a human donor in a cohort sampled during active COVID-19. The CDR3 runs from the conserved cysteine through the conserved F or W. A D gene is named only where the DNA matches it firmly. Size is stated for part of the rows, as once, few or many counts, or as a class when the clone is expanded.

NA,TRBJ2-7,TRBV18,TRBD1,TGTGCCAGCTCCCCAGACAGGGGGAGTGACGAGCAGTACTTC,CASSPDRGSDEQYF
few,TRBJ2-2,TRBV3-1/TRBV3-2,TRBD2,TGTGCCAGCAGCCAGGGACTAGTGGCCGGGGAGCTGTTTTTT,CASSQGLVAGELFF
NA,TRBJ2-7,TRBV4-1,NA,TGCGCCAGCAGCTCGGACTACCTCTCCTACGAGCAGTACTTC,CASSSDYLSYEQYF
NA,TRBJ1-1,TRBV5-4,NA,TGTGCCAGCAGCTTCGACAGGAACACTGAAGCTTTCTTT,CASSFDRNTEAFF
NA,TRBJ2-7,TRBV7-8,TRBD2,TGTGCCAGCACCAAAGGCCCAGCGGGAGACTACGAGCAGTACTTC,CASTKGPAGDYEQYF
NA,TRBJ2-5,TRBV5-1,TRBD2,TGCGCCAGCAGCTTGGGGCTAGCGGGATCTCAAGAGACCCAGTACTTC,CASSLGLAGSQETQYF
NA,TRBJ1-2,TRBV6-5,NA,TGTGCCAGCAGTTACTCGACAGGACGACAGGGCTACACCTTC,CASSYSTGRQGYTF
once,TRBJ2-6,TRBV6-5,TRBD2,TGTGCCAGCAGTTACGGGGGGGTAGGGGCCAACGTCCTGACTTTC,CASSYGGVGANVLTF
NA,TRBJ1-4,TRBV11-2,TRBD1,TGTGCCAGCAGCTCGGGACAGCTTGCAACTAATGAAAAACTGTTTTTT,CASSSGQLATNEKLFF
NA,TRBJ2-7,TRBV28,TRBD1,TGTGCCAGCAGTTTAAGCTTGTTGGACAGGGGATACGAGCAGTACTTC,CASSLSLLDRGYEQYF